These T cell receptor beta chains were read from a single sample in a study of T cells in Graves' hyperthyroidism and ophthalmopathy. MiXCR, applied by TCRdb to the multiplex PCR reads, yields one record per CDR3 protein. The sample yields 700,000 or so distinct CDR3 sequences, approximately 16% seen once. The sequenced sample consisted of blood. The receptors stem from a man between 18 and 35 years old with Graves' hyperthyroidism. The CDR3 runs from the conserved cysteine through the conserved F or W. D genes are given only for firm matches. Some rows mark clone size as missing; the rest say once, few, many or name a class of expanded clone.

abundance: -; d_gene: TRBD2; v_gene: TRBV27; j_gene: TRBJ2-1; CDR3nt: TGTGCCAGCAGTTTATCGAGGGGGGCTAGCGGGAGAAGCGGGGAGCAGTTCTTC; CDR3aa: CASSLSRGASGRSGEQFF
abundance: -; d_gene: -; v_gene: TRBV2; j_gene: TRBJ1-5; CDR3nt: TGTGCCAGCAGAGCGGACAGTAGAGGACAGCCCCAGCATTTT; CDR3aa: CASRADSRGQPQHF
abundance: -; d_gene: TRBD1; v_gene: TRBV28; j_gene: TRBJ1-1; CDR3nt: TGTGCCAGCAATCACCAGGGGGGCGCGAACACTGAAGCTTTCTTT; CDR3aa: CASNHQGGANTEAFF
abundance: once; d_gene: TRBD2; v_gene: TRBV20-1; j_gene: TRBJ2-3; CDR3nt: TGCAGTGCTAGAGATACCCTAGCGGGTGCAGATACGCAGTATTTT; CDR3aa: CSARDTLAGADTQYF
abundance: -; d_gene: TRBD2; v_gene: TRBV28; j_gene: TRBJ2-2; CDR3nt: TGTGCCACCTTGACTAGCGGGAGAACCGGGGAGCTGTTTTTT; CDR3aa: CATLTSGRTGELFF
abundance: few; d_gene: -; v_gene: TRBV20-1; j_gene: TRBJ2-2; CDR3nt: TGCAGTGCTCTACGGGGACCCTTGAACACCGGGGAGCTGTTTTTT; CDR3aa: CSALRGPLNTGELFF
abundance: -; d_gene: -; v_gene: TRBV7-9; j_gene: TRBJ1-6; CDR3nt: TGTGCCAGCAGATCGCAGGGGACGGGAGATTCACCCCTCCACTTT; CDR3aa: CASRSQGTGDSPLHF
abundance: many; d_gene: -; v_gene: TRBV28; j_gene: TRBJ1-3; CDR3nt: TGTGCCAGCAGTTTACCTCAATCTGGAAACACCATATATTTT; CDR3aa: CASSLPQSGNTIYF
abundance: few; d_gene: TRBD2; v_gene: TRBV5-1; j_gene: TRBJ2-1; CDR3nt: TGCGCCAGCAGCGGGACTAGCGGGACGACATCCTACAATGAGCAGTTCTTC; CDR3aa: CASSGTSGTTSYNEQFF
abundance: few; d_gene: -; v_gene: TRBV7-2; j_gene: TRBJ2-6; CDR3nt: TGTGCCAGCAGCTTAGAGTTTGTCTCTGGGGCCAACGTCCTGACTTTC; CDR3aa: CASSLEFVSGANVLTF
abundance: few; d_gene: -; v_gene: TRBV6-6; j_gene: TRBJ2-7; CDR3nt: TGTGCCAGCAGTTACTTGGGGACATCTTCCTACGAGCAGTACTTC; CDR3aa: CASSYLGTSSYEQYF
abundance: -; d_gene: TRBD2; v_gene: TRBV24-1; j_gene: TRBJ2-1; CDR3nt: TGTGCCACCAGTGATCCCTATCCGGGACTAGGGCAAAATGAGCAGTTCTTC; CDR3aa: CATSDPYPGLGQNEQFF
abundance: many; d_gene: TRBD1; v_gene: TRBV6-2/TRBV6-3; j_gene: TRBJ1-1; CDR3nt: TGTGCCAGCAGTTACGGTTTGGGGACAGGCAGCACTGAAGCTTTCTTT; CDR3aa: CASSYGLGTGSTEAFF
abundance: few; d_gene: TRBD1; v_gene: TRBV30; j_gene: TRBJ1-2; CDR3nt: TGTGCCTGGATCCCCAGGGGGGGCGCCTACACCTTC; CDR3aa: CAWIPRGGAYTF
abundance: -; d_gene: -; v_gene: TRBV18; j_gene: TRBJ2-1; CDR3nt: TGTGCCAGCTCACCACCCCCAGGTGTCAATGAGCAGTTCTTC; CDR3aa: CASSPPPGVNEQFF
abundance: few; d_gene: -; v_gene: TRBV10-3; j_gene: TRBJ2-1; CDR3nt: TGTGCCATCAGTTCACAGGCCCCCGCAAGGGGAATCTACAATGAGCAGTTCTTC; CDR3aa: CAISSQAPARGIYNEQFF
abundance: few; d_gene: TRBD1; v_gene: TRBV5-1; j_gene: TRBJ2-7; CDR3nt: TGCGCCAGCAGCACGGACAGGGGGCTGATCTACGAGCAGTACTTC; CDR3aa: CASSTDRGLIYEQYF
abundance: -; d_gene: TRBD1; v_gene: TRBV9; j_gene: TRBJ2-1; CDR3nt: TGTGCCAGCAGCGTAGGTCCCCCCACCGGGACAGGCTACAATGAGCAGTTCTTC; CDR3aa: CASSVGPPTGTGYNEQFF
abundance: many; d_gene: -; v_gene: TRBV28; j_gene: TRBJ2-7; CDR3nt: TGTGCCAGCACGACGTGGGGGCGTAACGAGCAGTACTTC; CDR3aa: CASTTWGRNEQYF
abundance: few; d_gene: -; v_gene: TRBV6-1; j_gene: TRBJ1-2; CDR3nt: TGTGCCAGCAGTGTAGTCGGATGGGGGGAAGTTGAGGGCTACACCTTC; CDR3aa: CASSVVGWGEVEGYTF
abundance: many; d_gene: -; v_gene: TRBV28; j_gene: TRBJ2-2; CDR3nt: TGTGCCAGCAGCCCCTTCGCCAGGGCGAACACCGGGGAGCTGTTTTTT; CDR3aa: CASSPFARANTGELFF
abundance: many; d_gene: -; v_gene: TRBV11-1; j_gene: TRBJ1-2; CDR3nt: TGTGCCAGCAGCCAAGACTCCGGAACAGGTAGAGGCTACACCTTC; CDR3aa: CASSQDSGTGRGYTF
abundance: few; d_gene: -; v_gene: TRBV10-3; j_gene: TRBJ2-5; CDR3nt: TGTGCCATCAGTGGGAACGGGGCCAAGAGTGAGACCCAGTACTTC; CDR3aa: CAISGNGAKSETQYF
abundance: many; d_gene: -; v_gene: TRBV7-2; j_gene: TRBJ2-7; CDR3nt: TGTGCCAGCAGCTTAGACCACACAGAGTCCTACGAGCAGTACTTC; CDR3aa: CASSLDHTESYEQYF
abundance: few; d_gene: -; v_gene: TRBV6-2/TRBV6-3; j_gene: TRBJ2-7; CDR3nt: TGTGCCAGCAGTTACGGTAGCGGAGTTCAATACGAGCAGTACTTC; CDR3aa: CASSYGSGVQYEQYF
abundance: many; d_gene: -; v_gene: TRBV28; j_gene: TRBJ2-7; CDR3nt: TGTGCCAGCAGTTTCGTGGGGGCTTCCTACGAGCAGTACTTC; CDR3aa: CASSFVGASYEQYF
abundance: -; d_gene: -; v_gene: TRBV5-6; j_gene: TRBJ2-7; CDR3nt: TGTGCCAGCAGCTTGACCGACAGCCCGGTCCCCTACGAGCAGTACTTC; CDR3aa: CASSLTDSPVPYEQYF
abundance: -; d_gene: TRBD1; v_gene: TRBV11-1; j_gene: TRBJ1-1; CDR3nt: TGTGCCAGCAGCAACCGGGACAGGGGAGTGACTGAAGCTTTCTTT; CDR3aa: CASSNRDRGVTEAFF
abundance: many; d_gene: -; v_gene: TRBV28; j_gene: TRBJ1-1; CDR3nt: TGTGCCACCACGAGGAGGAGGAACACTGAAGCTTTCTTT; CDR3aa: CATTRRRNTEAFF
abundance: -; d_gene: TRBD1; v_gene: TRBV20-1; j_gene: TRBJ2-1; CDR3nt: TGCAGTGCCCTCGGGGGGACAGGGGTCTACCTTCGGTCCTACAATGAGCAGTTCTTC; CDR3aa: CSALGGTGVYLRSYNEQFF
abundance: many; d_gene: -; v_gene: TRBV12-3/TRBV12-4; j_gene: TRBJ2-2; CDR3nt: TGTGCCAGCAGTTCGAGAGGAGGGGCCGGGGAGCTGTTTTTT; CDR3aa: CASSSRGGAGELFF
abundance: many; d_gene: -; v_gene: TRBV7-3; j_gene: TRBJ1-1; CDR3nt: TGTGCCAGCAGCTCGGGAAGATCCACTGAAGCTTTCTTT; CDR3aa: CASSSGRSTEAFF
abundance: few; d_gene: TRBD2; v_gene: TRBV20-1; j_gene: TRBJ2-4; CDR3nt: TGCAGTGCTAGACCCTCGGGGGGAGGTCTTAAAAACATTCAGTACTTC; CDR3aa: CSARPSGGGLKNIQYF
abundance: many; d_gene: -; v_gene: TRBV7-9; j_gene: TRBJ2-7; CDR3nt: TGTGCCAGCAGCAAAGACCAAACCTACGAGCAGTACTTC; CDR3aa: CASSKDQTYEQYF
abundance: -; d_gene: -; v_gene: TRBV3-1; j_gene: TRBJ2-2; CDR3nt: TGTGCCAGCAGCCAAGATTTGGGGGCGGGAGTCACCGGGGAGCTGTTTTTT; CDR3aa: CASSQDLGAGVTGELFF
abundance: few; d_gene: -; v_gene: TRBV15; j_gene: TRBJ2-7; CDR3nt: TGTGCCACCAGCCTAGCCTCAGGCAGGCGCAACGAGCAGTACTTC; CDR3aa: CATSLASGRRNEQYF
abundance: few; d_gene: TRBD1; v_gene: TRBV7-9; j_gene: TRBJ2-7; CDR3nt: TGTGCCAGCAGCTTTCCCACGGACAGGGCCTACGAGCAGTACTTC; CDR3aa: CASSFPTDRAYEQYF
abundance: few; d_gene: TRBD1; v_gene: TRBV14; j_gene: TRBJ2-3; CDR3nt: TGTGCCAGCAGCACCGGGACAGGGCGTTGGGTGCCGCAGTATTTT; CDR3aa: CASSTGTGRWVPQYF
abundance: few; d_gene: TRBD2; v_gene: TRBV20-1; j_gene: TRBJ2-1; CDR3nt: TGCAGTGCTCCAGGAGTAGCGGGAGGGATACTCAATGAGCAGTTCTTC; CDR3aa: CSAPGVAGGILNEQFF
abundance: -; d_gene: TRBD1; v_gene: TRBV6-1; j_gene: TRBJ2-2; CDR3nt: TGTGCCAGCAGTCGTACCGGGACAGTGGCCGGGGAGCTGTTTTTT; CDR3aa: CASSRTGTVAGELFF
abundance: few; d_gene: TRBD1; v_gene: TRBV30; j_gene: TRBJ2-7; CDR3nt: TGTGCCTGGACGACAGGGATGGGCGAGCAGTACTTC; CDR3aa: CAWTTGMGEQYF
abundance: -; d_gene: TRBD2; v_gene: TRBV9; j_gene: TRBJ2-3; CDR3nt: TGTGCCAGCAGCGTAGGTTCCGGGACTAGCGGGAGGGGCCGCCTCACAGATACGCAGTATTTT; CDR3aa: CASSVGSGTSGRGRLTDTQYF
abundance: few; d_gene: -; v_gene: TRBV29-1; j_gene: TRBJ2-1; CDR3nt: TGCAGCGTTGTTTTAGATTACAATGAGCAGTTCTTC; CDR3aa: CSVVLDYNEQFF
abundance: -; d_gene: TRBD1; v_gene: TRBV7-9; j_gene: TRBJ2-7; CDR3nt: TGTGCCAGCAGCTTATCCGGGACAGGGGACACCTACGAGCAGTACTTC; CDR3aa: CASSLSGTGDTYEQYF
abundance: few; d_gene: -; v_gene: TRBV28; j_gene: TRBJ2-7; CDR3nt: TGTGCCAGCAGTTTATATCGTCGGGGGCACTACGAGCAGTACTTC; CDR3aa: CASSLYRRGHYEQYF
abundance: many; d_gene: -; v_gene: TRBV18; j_gene: TRBJ2-7; CDR3nt: TGTGCCAGCTCACCACCGACACCGTCCTACGAGCAGTACTTC; CDR3aa: CASSPPTPSYEQYF
abundance: many; d_gene: -; v_gene: TRBV12-3/TRBV12-4; j_gene: TRBJ2-1; CDR3nt: TGTGCCAGCAGTTTAGCGCGACGCTACAATGAGCAGTTCTTC; CDR3aa: CASSLARRYNEQFF
abundance: few; d_gene: TRBD1; v_gene: TRBV28; j_gene: TRBJ1-1; CDR3nt: TGTGCCCACTCAACAGGGGTCGGCACTGAAGCTTTCTTT; CDR3aa: CAHSTGVGTEAFF
abundance: -; d_gene: -; v_gene: TRBV11-2; j_gene: TRBJ2-7; CDR3nt: TGTGCCAGCAGCGATCCGACGGGCGAGCAGTACTTC; CDR3aa: CASSDPTGEQYF
abundance: few; d_gene: -; v_gene: TRBV27; j_gene: TRBJ2-5; CDR3nt: TGTGCCAGCAGTTCGACAGGCGGGGTTGGGACCCAGTACTTC; CDR3aa: CASSSTGGVGTQYF